This T cell receptor beta chain was sequenced in a study of blood T cells in healthy people across ages. Per germline, CDR1 ENHRY and CDR2 SYGVKD. The length of the CDR3 is 16 residues. The V gene end was trimmed by 0 bases and the J gene end by 4 bases; junction bases not matched to a gene: 5. For the second PCR, which ran for about 6 to 11 cycles, a sample-barcoded 5' primer and a J-beta primer mix were used. Each CDR3 protein is one row after TCRdb ran MiXCR on the 5' RACE reads. The sample consists of some 850,000 distinct CDR3 sequences, roughly 25% of them appearing once. Separately, the same data were catalogued under a study of T cells of mothers and their children.

The sequence came from a boy between 10 and 17 years old in good health. The V gene is TRBV10-3, the J gene TRBJ2-1; TRBD2 matches at 8 bases. The sample comprised blood. CDR3 coding DNA: TGTGCCATCAGTGAGTCGAAAACTAGCGGTTACAATGAGCAGTTCTTC. Translation gives CAISESKTSGYNEQFF.